This T cell receptor beta chain emerged from a study of blood T cells in healthy people across ages. Study-level points and caveats: Age brought a roughly linear fall in TCR beta diversity measured per million T cells.

Sample-barcoded 5' priming and a J-beta primer mix drove a second PCR of roughly 7 to 11 cycles. CDR3-containing paired-end reads numbered at least 2.5 million in each sample. TCRdb independently ran MiXCR on the 5' RACE reads; one entry per CDR3 protein. The data hold hundreds of thousands of distinct CDR3 sequences, with 45% to 55% observed a single time. This clonotype has just a few counts. The antigen remains undetermined. V was clipped by 1 base and J by 2 bases, with 9 bases between them. This CDR3 comprises 14 residues. Germline assignment: CDR1 LGHNA and CDR2 YSLEER. The sequenced sample consisted of blood. The J gene is TRBJ2-7, the V gene TRBV4-3; D not resolved. The sequence derives from a man aged 80 or over in good health. CDR3 bases: TGCGCCAGCAGCCAAGGACACGATCCCTACGAGCAGTACTTC. Protein: CASSQGHDPYEQYF.